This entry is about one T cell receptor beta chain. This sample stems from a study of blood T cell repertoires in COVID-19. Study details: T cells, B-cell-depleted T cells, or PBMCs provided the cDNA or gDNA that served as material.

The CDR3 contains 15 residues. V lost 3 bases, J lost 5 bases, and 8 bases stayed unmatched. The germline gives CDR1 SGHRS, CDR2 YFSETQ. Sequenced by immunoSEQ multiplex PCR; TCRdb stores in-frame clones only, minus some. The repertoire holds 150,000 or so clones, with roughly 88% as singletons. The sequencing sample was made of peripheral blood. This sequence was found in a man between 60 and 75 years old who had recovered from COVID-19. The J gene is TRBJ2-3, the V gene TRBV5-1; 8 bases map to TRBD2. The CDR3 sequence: CASSSQRGIRDTQYF. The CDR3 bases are TGCGCCAGCAGCTCCCAGCGGGGGATAAGAGATACGCAGTATTTT.